In this sample, the clone carrying this T cell receptor beta chain turned up once. What it binds is not known. This sample is part of a study of CD8+CD57+ T cells in acquired aplastic anemia. In patients chosen for sequencing, flow cytometry had shown CD8+CD57+ cell expansion. CD8+CD57+ effector memory cells were additionally sequenced in 2 of 12 patients. Bead enrichment of CD8+CD57+ cells gave a mean 1.6 ug DNA. The CDR3 runs to 13 residues. Germline CDR1 SQVTM, CDR2 ANQGSEA. V dropped 6 bases and J dropped 4 bases, with 15 bases sitting between them. TCR beta VDJ combinations and CDR3 sequences were profiled from genomic DNA. TCRdb re-called the reads with MiXCR, one entry per CDR3 protein. Of 17,000 or so distinct CDR3 sequences listed, more than 30% were seen once; the top ten hold 80% to 90%. Study findings and constraints: Patients carried CD8+CD57+ cells that were less diverse than their total CD4+ and CD8+ pools.

This receptor was taken from a human donor with aplastic anemia. The genes are TRBV29-1 and TRBJ2-5; tentative D call: TRBD1 (5 bases). Sequenced material: CD8+CD57+ T cells sorted from PBMCs. The subset here: bead-enriched CD8+CD57+ effector memory T cells from SAA patients. CDR3 residues: CSVEHRTTETQYF. The DNA of the CDR3 is TGCAGCGTCGAGCACCGGACAACAGAGACCCAGTACTTC.